These 31 T cell receptor beta chains came from one sample sequenced in a study of tumor and adjacent non-tumor tissue in lung cancer. No cell sorting was done before RNA was extracted from the tissue. Three rounds of nested PCR, following a modified ARM-PCR protocol, produced the TCRbeta library. TCRdb reanalysed the multiplex PCR reads using MiXCR and keeps one entry per CDR3 protein. The table lists 100,000 to 120,000 distinct CDR3 sequences, about 87% of them singletons. Material for sequencing was lung tumor tissue. These receptors all stem from a man between 65 and 85 years old with non-small cell lung cancer.

Details on this clonotype: Likely a read error: the CDR3 ends without its conserved phenylalanine or tryptophan. Here the CDR3 DNA reads TGCGCCAGCCGTAGGACAGGGGACTATGGTTACACCTAC. Residues: CASRRTGDYGYTY. This chain links TRBV10-2 with TRBJ1-2, with TRBD1 matching over 9 bases. CDR1 and CDR2 (germline): WSHSY, SAAADI. The CDR3 is 13 residues long.

Comments on this clonotype: A junction boundary mismatches the germline segment, possibly from a read error. The chain couples TRBV29-1 to TRBJ2-1; 14 bases are a match to TRBD2. From germline, CDR1 is SQVTM and CDR2 ANQGSEA. The CDR3 is made up of 14 amino acids. CDR3 coding DNA: TGTAGCGTCGGACTAGCGGGAGGCTTCAATGAGCAGTCCTTC. It yields the protein CSVGLAGGFNEQSF.

With respect to this clonotype: A single base separates this from a much larger clone, so it may be a read error. This chain connects TRBV5-1 to TRBJ1-2; D gene unclear. The V gene's germline CDR1 is SGHRS and CDR2 YFSETQ. With 0 bases removed from V and 1 base from J, the gap between germline ends came to 7 bases. The CDR3 loop spans 14 amino acids. The CDR3 sequence is CASSLGESNYGYTF. CDR3 in DNA: TGCGCCAGCAGCTTGGGGGAGAGTAACTATGGCTACACCTTC.

As for this clonotype: Without the conserved terminal phenylalanine or tryptophan, this CDR3 likely stems from a read error. The chain employs TRBV7-9 and TRBJ2-7; D is perhaps TRBD2 (6 bases). The CDR3 is made up of 15 amino acids. The V gene lost 7 bases and the J gene lost 6 bases, with 22 bases spanning the gap. The germline gives CDR1 SEHNR, CDR2 FQNEAQ (reference sequence). The CDR3 sequence: CASTRGTAGVSEQYL. The CDR3 nucleotides read TGTGCCAGCACTCGGGGGACCGCGGGTGTAAGCGAGCAGTACTTA.

The rearrangement uses TRBV20-1 and TRBJ1-6; D is unresolved. This CDR3 has 12 residues. Germline CDR1 reads DFQATT; CDR2 reads SNEGSKA (reference sequence). The chain's CDR3 is CNVSYRNSPLHF. As DNA, the CDR3 is TGCAATGTTAGTTACAGAAATTCACCCCTCCACTTT.

About this clonotype itself: Compared with germline, one end of the junction differs, possibly owing to a read error. The chain carries TRBV11-3 and TRBJ2-7, with TRBD1 as a possible D gene (6 bases). This CDR3 comprises 16 residues. Germline loops: CDR1 SGHNT, CDR2 YENEEA. CDR3 in DNA: TGTGCCAGCAGTTCCACAGGTAAGACAGGAAGTGACGAGCGGTACTTC. The encoded protein is CASSSTGKTGSDERYF.

The chain joins TRBV28 to TRBJ1-2; tentative D call: TRBD1 (5 bases). V was cut by 7 bases and J by 4 bases, with 19 bases left in between. Looked up from germline, CDR1 is MDHEN and CDR2 is SYDVKM. The CDR3 has 15 residues. The CDR3 sequence: CASTLWEGRSYGYTF. The CDR3 DNA follows: TGTGCCAGCACTCTATGGGAGGGACGATCCTATGGCTACACCTTC.

The gene calls are TRBV14 and TRBJ1-4; D may be TRBD1 (5 bases). The CDR3 is 12 amino acids. The V end lost 10 bases, the J end lost 14 bases, and 20 bases lay between the germline ends. Germline CDR1 and CDR2: SGHDN and FVKESK. The DNA of the CDR3 is TGTGCCAACAGTCGAAGGGGTGGCAGGCTGTTTTTT. Translation: CANSRRGGRLFF.

This clonotype was observed a few times. A much larger clone lies one base from this, so it may be a read error. The chain combines TRBV20-1 with TRBJ2-7; D is perhaps TRBD1 (6 bases). The CDR3 is 15 residues long. Germline CDR1 is DFQATT and CDR2 is SNEGSKA (reference sequence). The DNA of the CDR3 is TGCAGTGCTAGGAAGGGGGTCTATCCCTCCTACGAGCATTACTTC. It translates to CSARKGVYPSYEHYF.

A note on this clonotype: This sequence may be a read error, since a much larger clone differs from it by one base. The chain couples TRBV5-1 to TRBJ2-6; D may be TRBD1 (5 bases). Germline V CDR1 and CDR2: SGHRS, YFSETQ. The CDR3 extends over 16 amino acids. CDR3 DNA sequence: TGCGCCAGCAGCTTGGTAAGCCCCTCTGGGGCCGACGTCCTGACTTTC. This gives the protein CASSLVSPSGADVLTF.

Concerning this clonotype: Lacking the conserved final phenylalanine or tryptophan, this CDR3 likely reflects a read error. This rearrangement joins TRBV11-2 to TRBJ2-1, with a possible D match to TRBD2 (6 bases). CDR3 size: 18 residues. CDR1 is SGHAT, CDR2 FQNNGV, per germline. In DNA, the CDR3 is TGTGCCAGCAGCTTTCATGTGCGGGACTGGGCCTCCTACAATGACCAGTTCCTC. This encodes CASSFHVRDWASYNDQFL.

The rearrangement joins TRBV6-6 to TRBJ1-1; no clear D gene. CDR1 is MNHNY and CDR2 is SVGAGI in the germline V gene (reference sequence). The length of the CDR3 is 17 residues. V was trimmed by 7 bases and J by 1 base, leaving 22 bases between them. CDR3 DNA: TGTGCCAGCAAACGCAACCTTTGGGTGACAACGAACACTGAAGCTTTCTTT. Translation: CASKRNLWVTTNTEAFF.

This rearrangement joins TRBV12-3 or TRBV12-4 to TRBJ2-1; 7 nucleotides align to TRBD1. This CDR3 is 13 amino acids long. The CDR3 loop reads CVGSFGRGSEQFF. Written as DNA, the CDR3 is TGTGTCGGCAGTTTCGGCAGGGGGAGTGAGCAGTTCTTC.

With regard to this clonotype: This is likely a read error, given that the CDR3 carries no conserved phenylalanine or tryptophan at its end. The limits of the CDR3 on the DNA are not certain, so only TCRdb's listed CDR3 is given. The V gene is TRBV4-3, the J gene TRBJ2-1; TRBD2 reflects the table's D call only, with no check against the DNA. The CDR3 length is 17 residues, termini included. CDR1 and CDR2 (germline): LGHNA, YSLEER. CDR3 amino acids: CASSQDPAGAEYNEPFL.

This clonotype appeared many times. The chain links TRBV2 to TRBJ1-4; 9 bases match TRBD1. The CDR3 loop spans 14 amino acids. Losses at the gene ends were 5 bases for V and 10 bases for J; bases not matched to a gene: 8. Germline V CDR1 and CDR2: SNHLY, FYNNEI. CDR3 protein: CASSLGQGEGKLFF. CDR3 DNA: TGTGCCAGCAGTTTGGGACAGGGAGAGGGAAAACTGTTTTTT.

About this clonotype: Mismatch with germline at one junction end may stem from a read error. The CDR3 loop reads CASSQDTTGAEYNEQSF. The CDR3 bases are TGCGCCAGCAGCCAGGACACAACGGGAGCTGAATACAATGAGCAGTCCTTC. The chain carries TRBV4-3 and TRBJ2-1; TRBD2 is a possible D gene (6 bases). CDR1 and CDR2 from the germline V gene are LGHNA and YSLEER. The CDR3 contains 17 residues.

Concerning this clonotype itself: The junction departs from germline at one end; a sequencing error may be responsible. The chain carries TRBV12-3 or TRBV12-4 and TRBJ2-5; D uncertain. CDR3 size: 14 residues. The CDR3 DNA reads TGTACCAGCAGTTTTTCCAGTAACCAAGAGACCCAATACTTC. Protein: CTSSFSSNQETQYF.

The chain employs TRBV11-2 and TRBJ2-3, with D unresolved. Per the germline V gene, CDR1 is SGHAT and CDR2 is FQNNGV. The CDR3 runs 15 residues. With 1 base removed from V and 2 bases from J, the gap between germline ends came to 10 bases. The CDR3 protein is CASSLVRINTDTQYF. CDR3 DNA: TGTGCCAGCAGCTTAGTCCGTATTAACACAGATACGCAGTATTTT.

For this clonotype: One junction end disagrees with the germline gene, perhaps due to a read error. The genes are TRBV4-3 and TRBJ2-3; no clear D gene. The CDR3 sequence is 12 residues long. Per the germline V gene, CDR1 is LGHNA and CDR2 is YSLEER. This CDR3 is CAISSRTDMQYF. The CDR3 DNA follows: TGCGCCATCAGCTCTCGAACAGATATGCAGTATTTT.

Regarding this clonotype: Mismatch with germline at one junction end may stem from a read error. V is TRBV5-6 and J is TRBJ1-1; D is unclear. From germline, CDR1 is SGHDT and CDR2 YYEEEE. This CDR3 has 17 residues. The CDR3 region is CAISFTGTRIMNTEAFF. As DNA, the CDR3 is TGTGCCATCAGCTTCACTGGAACAAGAATAATGAACACTGAAGCTTTCTTT.

This chain links TRBV4-3 with TRBJ2-5; D might be TRBD2 (6 bases). There are 16 residues in the CDR3. CDR1 is LGHNA, CDR2 YSLEER, per germline. V was shortened by 6 bases and J by 2 bases, with 19 bases between the two germline ends. The CDR3 coding sequence is TGCGCCAGCAGTCAAACCGGAGGGGCGGGACAAGAGACCCAGTACTTC. Translation: CASSQTGGAGQETQYF.

This clonotype was seen repeatedly, ten times or more. The chain combines TRBV5-1 with TRBJ2-3, with D hard to call. Germline CDR1 and CDR2: SGHRS and YFSETQ. V was clipped by 1 base and J by 2 bases, with 11 bases between them. The CDR3 is made up of 15 amino acids. The CDR3 sequence: CASSLRVQTTDTQYF. CDR3 coding DNA: TGCGCCAGCAGCTTGCGGGTTCAAACCACAGATACGCAGTATTTT.

The chain has TRBV4-2 and TRBJ2-7; no clear D gene. Trimming shortened V by 8 bases and J by 7 bases, and 15 bases separated the two germline ends. From germline, CDR1 is LGHNA and CDR2 YNFKEQ. The CDR3 has 12 residues. CDR3 sequence: CASGQDYQEQYF. The CDR3 region has the DNA TGTGCCAGCGGTCAAGATTATCAGGAGCAGTACTTC.

This clonotype was counted a few times. A much larger clone lies one base from this, so it may be a read error. The chain combines TRBV12-3 or TRBV12-4 with TRBJ1-1, with D perhaps TRBD1 (5 bases). The CDR3 has 13 residues. In DNA form, the CDR3 reads TGTGCCAGCAGTTTACAGGGACGAAGTTCAGCTATCTTT. It is translated as CASSLQGRSSAIF.

With respect to this clonotype: As the CDR3 is not closed by the conserved phenylalanine or tryptophan, this likely results from a read error. The DNA is omitted, as the CDR3 cannot be located on it reliably, and the CDR3 follows TCRdb's listing. V and J are TRBV20-1 and TRBJ2-2; TRBD2 is taken as the D call from the table, unchecked against the DNA. The germline CDR1 and CDR2 sequences are DFQATT and SNEGSKA (reference sequence). The CDR3 spans 15 residues, counting both ends. CDR3: CSTRDSGREAGELSL.

The chain is built from TRBV21-1 and TRBJ1-1. TRBV21-1 is a listed pseudogene. The length of the CDR3 is 15 residues. In DNA, the CDR3 is TGTGCCAGCAGCAAGTTGAGCGACAGGACCACTGAAGCTTTCTTT. Its translation is CASSKLSDRTTEAFF.

Points on this clonotype: The junction departs from germline at one end; a sequencing error may be responsible. V is TRBV4-2 and J is TRBJ2-3; D may be TRBD1 (5 bases). The CDR3 spans 16 residues. Germline V lookup: CDR1 LGHNA, CDR2 YNFKEQ. The DNA for the CDR3 is TGTGCCAGCAGCCAAGTTCCAGGAAGCGTTACAGGTACGCAGTATTTT. Amino acids: CASSQVPGSVTGTQYF.

This clonotype was recorded at least ten times. The rearrangement joins TRBV5-1 to TRBJ2-2; D is unclear. V was pared by 0 bases and J by 6 bases, with 9 bases between. Germline CDR1 and CDR2: SGHRS and YFSETQ. CDR3 length: 14 residues. The CDR3 sequence is CASSLGAEAGELFF. The CDR3 coding sequence is TGCGCCAGCAGCTTGGGGGCAGAGGCCGGGGAGCTGTTTTTT.

Of note for this clonotype: Since the CDR3 does not end with the conserved phenylalanine or tryptophan, this likely comes from a read error. This CDR3 reads CANRKEHRTGTGSPLHS. For the CDR3, the DNA is TGTGCCAACAGAAAGGAACACAGAACAGGGACAGGTTCACCCCTCCACTCT. The chain joins TRBV6-6 to TRBJ1-6; 8 bases are a match to TRBD1. This CDR3 has 17 amino acids. Germline CDR1 and CDR2: MNHNY and SVGAGI (reference sequence). J was trimmed by 9 bases and V by 10 bases; bases with no gene match: 20.

This clonotype was counted between two and nine times. This may be a read error: a much more frequent sequence differs by one nucleotide. The chain has TRBV20-1 and TRBJ2-1; 12 bases are shared with TRBD2. The CDR3 has 15 residues. Germline V CDR1 and CDR2: DFQATT, SNEGSKA (reference sequence). The CDR3 spells CGARSSGRALGEQFF. Here the CDR3 DNA reads TGCGGTGCTAGATCTAGCGGGAGGGCCCTCGGTGAGCAGTTCTTC.

As to this clonotype: Germline is not matched at one junction end, which may reflect a read error. The genes are TRBV29-1 and TRBJ1-2; D is possibly TRBD1 (5 bases). Looked up from germline, CDR1 is SQVTM and CDR2 is ANQGSEA. The CDR3 sequence is 17 residues long. The CDR3 reads CGVEEYFQGHTIYGYTF. CDR3 DNA: TGCGGCGTTGAAGAGTACTTTCAGGGCCATACTATCTATGGCTACACCTTC.